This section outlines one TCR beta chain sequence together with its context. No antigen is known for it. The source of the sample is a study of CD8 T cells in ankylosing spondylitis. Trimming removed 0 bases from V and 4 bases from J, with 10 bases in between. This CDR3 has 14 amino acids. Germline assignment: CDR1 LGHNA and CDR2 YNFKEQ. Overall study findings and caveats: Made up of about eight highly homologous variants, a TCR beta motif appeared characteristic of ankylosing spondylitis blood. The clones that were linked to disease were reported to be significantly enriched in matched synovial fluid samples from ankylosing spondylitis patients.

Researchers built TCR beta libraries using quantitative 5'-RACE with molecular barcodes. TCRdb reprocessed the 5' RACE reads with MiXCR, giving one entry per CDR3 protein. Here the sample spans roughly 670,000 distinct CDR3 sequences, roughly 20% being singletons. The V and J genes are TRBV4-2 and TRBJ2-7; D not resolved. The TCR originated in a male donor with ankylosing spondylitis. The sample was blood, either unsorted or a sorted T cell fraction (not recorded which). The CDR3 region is CASSQDYPKYEQYF. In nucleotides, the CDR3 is TGTGCCAGCAGCCAAGATTACCCCAAATACGAGCAGTACTTC.